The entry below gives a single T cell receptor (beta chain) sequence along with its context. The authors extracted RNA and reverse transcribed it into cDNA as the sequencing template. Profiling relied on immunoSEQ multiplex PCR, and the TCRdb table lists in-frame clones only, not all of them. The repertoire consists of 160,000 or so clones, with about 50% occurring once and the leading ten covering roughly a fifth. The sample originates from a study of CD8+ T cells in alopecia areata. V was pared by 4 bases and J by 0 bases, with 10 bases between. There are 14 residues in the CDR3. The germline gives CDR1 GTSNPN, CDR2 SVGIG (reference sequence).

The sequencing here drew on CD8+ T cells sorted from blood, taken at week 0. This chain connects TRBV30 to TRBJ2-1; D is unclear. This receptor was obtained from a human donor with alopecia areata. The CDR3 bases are TGTGCCTGGATGGGTCGTAGCTCCTACAATGAGCAGTTCTTC. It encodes CAWMGRSSYNEQFF. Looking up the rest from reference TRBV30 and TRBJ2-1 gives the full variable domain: SQTIHQWPATLVQPVGSPLSLECTVEGTSNPNLYWYRQAAGRGLQLLFYSVGIGQISSEVPQNLSASRPQDRQFILSSKKLLLSDSGFYLCAWMGRSSYNEQFFGPGTRLTVL.